The rows below give T cell receptor beta chains drawn from one sample of a study of spatial heterogeneity in lung cancer. TCRdb analysed the 5' RACE reads with MiXCR anew, one entry per CDR3 protein. The sample shows 4,900 or so distinct CDR3 sequences, 4.5% to 5.5% of them seen only once. Sequencing was performed on normal lung tissue next to the tumor, taken at surgery. The receptors shown here come from a female donor with early-stage non-small cell lung cancer. CDR3s include the opening cysteine and the closing phenylalanine or tryptophan. A D gene is named only where the DNA matches it firmly. The listing skips clone size in some rows; elsewhere it reads once, few, many or a size class.

TRBJ1-1 TRBV10-3 medium-sized . TGTGCCATCAGTCTACAGGGAGGTAGGGCTGAAGCTTTCTTT CAISLQGGRAEAFF
TRBJ1-1 TRBV27 large TRBD1 TGTGCCAGCAGTTTAAAGGACAGGGGATATGAAGCTTTCTTT CASSLKDRGYEAFF
TRBJ2-2 TRBV7-3 medium-sized . TGTGCCAGCAGCTTAATGGGAAGGGTCGTGGGGAACACCGGGGAGCTGTTTTTT CASSLMGRVVGNTGELFF
TRBJ1-2 TRBV20-1 few . TGCAGTGCTAGAGACCCCCTAGGCAGTAACTATGGCTACACCTTC CSARDPLGSNYGYTF
TRBJ2-3 TRBV10-1 . TRBD2 TGCGCCAGCAGTGATATTAGCGGGAGGGACACAGATACGCAGTATTTT CASSDISGRDTDTQYF
TRBJ2-1 TRBV9 medium-sized . TGTGCCAGCAGCGCGCCGCTGGCGGAGCCATACAATGAGCAGTTCTTC CASSAPLAEPYNEQFF
TRBJ2-1 TRBV20-1 medium-sized TRBD2 TGCAGTGCTAGAGCCCCCCGGGGGGGGGGCGATGAGCAGTTCTTC CSARAPRGGGDEQFF
TRBJ2-5 TRBV28 . TRBD2 TGTGCCAGCAGTTTAAGCGGCGGGAGCGGGCCAGAGACCCAGTACTTC CASSLSGGSGPETQYF
TRBJ1-5 TRBV12-3/TRBV12-4 few . TGTGCCAGCAGTTTAAGGCAGGTCGGCAATCAGCCCCAGCATTTT CASSLRQVGNQPQHF
TRBJ1-1 TRBV9 many . TGTGCCAGCAGCACCGGGACTCCCAGGGGTGAAGCTTTCTTT CASSTGTPRGEAFF
TRBJ2-5 TRBV3-1 many TRBD2 TGTGCCAGCAGCCGGGGGGGAGAGACCCAGTACTTC CASSRGGETQYF
TRBJ2-1 TRBV10-3 many TRBD2 TGTGCCATCATAAAGACTAGCGGGAGAGGGGGCGGGTCCTACAATGAGCAGTTCTTC CAIIKTSGRGGGSYNEQFF
TRBJ2-7 TRBV25-1 many TRBD1 TGTGCCAGCAGTCGGACAGGGGGCTCCTACGAGCAGTACTTC CASSRTGGSYEQYF
TRBJ2-7 TRBV29-1 few TRBD1 TGCAGCGTGGGGACAGGGTCAGGCTACGAGCAGTACTTC CSVGTGSGYEQYF
TRBJ2-1 TRBV20-1 . TRBD2 TGCAGTGCTAGAGACGAGCGGGGGGGGATAAATGAGCAGTTCTTC CSARDERGGINEQFF
TRBJ2-1 TRBV4-2 many TRBD2 TGTGCCAGCAGCCAGGGACTAGTCGCCTACAATGAGCAGTTCTTC CASSQGLVAYNEQFF